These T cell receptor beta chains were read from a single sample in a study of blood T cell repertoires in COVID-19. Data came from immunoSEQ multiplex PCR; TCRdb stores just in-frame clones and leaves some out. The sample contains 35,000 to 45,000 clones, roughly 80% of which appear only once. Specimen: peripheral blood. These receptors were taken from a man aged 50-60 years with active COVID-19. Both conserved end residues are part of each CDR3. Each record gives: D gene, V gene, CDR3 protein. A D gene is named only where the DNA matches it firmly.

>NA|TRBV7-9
CASSLLRTEGDYEQYF
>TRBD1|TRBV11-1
CASTQNMGQRGTEAFF
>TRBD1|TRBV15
CATGVGGAGANVLTF
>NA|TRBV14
CASSQREYTGELFF
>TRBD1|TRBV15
CATVTGDGQPQHF
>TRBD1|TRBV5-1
CASSVLTGGTGYTF
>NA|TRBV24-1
CATSDPGGLYGYTF
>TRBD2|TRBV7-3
CASSLTGLASDTQYF
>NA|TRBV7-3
CASSPGLSREQYF
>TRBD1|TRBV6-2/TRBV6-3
CASSKTGNYGYTF
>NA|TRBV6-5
CASSGWEERYEQYF
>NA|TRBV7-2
CASSAFRGGELFF
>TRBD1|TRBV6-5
CASTLDRGHRGYTF
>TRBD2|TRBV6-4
CASSTGTNNEQFF
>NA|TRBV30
CAWGRGVTYEQYF
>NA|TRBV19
CASSINSGSYYEQYF
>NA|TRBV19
CASSIASSLNYGYTF
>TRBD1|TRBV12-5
CASGLDVGGFGTEAFF
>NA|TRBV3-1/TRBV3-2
CASSQVRGTYWNYGYTF
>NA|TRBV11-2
CASSLAGGLGGSGEQFF
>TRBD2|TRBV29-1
CSVEGGGRGDEQFF
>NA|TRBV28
CASSKSGLNGYTF
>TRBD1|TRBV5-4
CASSPGTGGGNTIYF
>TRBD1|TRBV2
CASELLGQGNTEAFF
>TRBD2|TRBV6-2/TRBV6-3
CASSALAGGSYNEQFF
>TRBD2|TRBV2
CASSEGAGWANEQFF
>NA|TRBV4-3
CASSRGYGETQYF
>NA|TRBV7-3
CASSLGGVYNEQFF
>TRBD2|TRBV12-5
CASGLVQGSGREQFF
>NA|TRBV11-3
CASSLEQGGGYTF
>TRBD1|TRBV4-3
CASSQVRDRARGYTF
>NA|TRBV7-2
CASSLQLRIPYNEQFF
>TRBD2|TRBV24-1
CATSDWRVAGGQNTGELFF
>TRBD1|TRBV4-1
CASSQPDRDHEQYF
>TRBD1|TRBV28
CASSFRSGTGGAVSGYTF
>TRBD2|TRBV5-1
CASSLAVAGGQETQYF
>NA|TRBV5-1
CASSLSNPGLTEAFF
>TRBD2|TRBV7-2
CASSLVRGRETQYF
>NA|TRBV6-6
CASSDHRDEQYF
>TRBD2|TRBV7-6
CASSLVDSGRSSYNEQFF
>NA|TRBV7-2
CASSPKRETQYF
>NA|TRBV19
CASSPGHLYNSPLHF
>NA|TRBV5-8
CASSGIQGTDTQYF
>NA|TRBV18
CASSTLWEVAYNEQFF
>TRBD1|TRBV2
CASTLTGAEQYF
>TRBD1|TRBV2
CASIRDRTISYNSPLHF
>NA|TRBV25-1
CASSERGSSYNEQFF
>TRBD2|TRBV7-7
CASSLVGAGGGETQYF